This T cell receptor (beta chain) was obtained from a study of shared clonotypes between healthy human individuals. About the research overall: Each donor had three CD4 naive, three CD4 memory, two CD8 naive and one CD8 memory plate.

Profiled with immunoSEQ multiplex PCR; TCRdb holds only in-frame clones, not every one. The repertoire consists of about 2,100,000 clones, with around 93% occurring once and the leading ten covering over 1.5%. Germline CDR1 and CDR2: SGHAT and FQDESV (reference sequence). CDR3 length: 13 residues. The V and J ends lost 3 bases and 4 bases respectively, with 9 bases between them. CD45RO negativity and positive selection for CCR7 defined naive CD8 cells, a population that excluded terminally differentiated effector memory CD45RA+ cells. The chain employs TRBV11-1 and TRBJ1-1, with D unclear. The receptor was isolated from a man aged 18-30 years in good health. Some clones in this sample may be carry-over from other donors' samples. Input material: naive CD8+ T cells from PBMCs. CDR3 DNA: TGTGCCAGCAGCTTGGGGTTGGGCACTGAAGCTTTCTTT. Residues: CASSLGLGTEAFF.